These 5 T cell receptor beta chains came from one sample sequenced in a study of blood T cell repertoires in COVID-19. Here immunoSEQ multiplex PCR was the method, and the copy in TCRdb shows in-frame clones only, minus some. The repertoire holds about 74,000 clones, with almost 90% as singletons. Sequences were obtained from peripheral blood. The receptors come from an elderly woman with active or convalescent COVID-19.

The chain is built from TRBV7-9 and TRBJ1-2, with D maybe TRBD1 (5 bases). The length of the CDR3 is 13 residues. The germline V gene encodes CDR1 SEHNR and CDR2 FQNEAQ (reference sequence). V lost 5 bases, J lost 7 bases, and 14 bases lay in between. The CDR3 DNA sequence: TGTGCCAGCAGCCTGGGGCTGGGATTTGGCTACACCTTC. Its translation is CASSLGLGFGYTF.

V usage is TRBV18 and J usage is TRBJ1-2; the D gene is possibly TRBD1 (5 bases). Trimming took off 1 base at V and 7 bases at J, with 10 bases between the two ends. The CDR3 is 13 residues long. CDR1 is KGHSH and CDR2 is LQKENI in the germline V gene. CDR3 coding DNA: TGTGCCAGCTCACCACTTACAGGTGCTGGCTACACCTTC. Translated: CASSPLTGAGYTF.

This chain uses TRBV5-4 with TRBJ1-1; no reliable D call. Germline CDR1 reads SGHNT; CDR2 reads YYREEE (reference sequence). Trimming removed 0 bases at V and 0 bases at J, with 9 bases between. This CDR3 is built from 15 residues. The CDR3 here is CASSLAEQMNTEAFF. In nucleotides, the CDR3 is TGTGCCAGCAGCTTGGCAGAACAGATGAACACTGAAGCTTTCTTT.

J is TRBJ2-3 and V is TRBV7-9, with D uncertain. Germline values: CDR1 SEHNR, CDR2 FQNEAQ (reference sequence). This CDR3 is built from 14 residues. V dropped 1 base and J dropped 2 bases, with 7 bases sitting between them. Here the CDR3 DNA reads TGTGCCAGCAGCTTAGGTATTTCCACAGATACGCAGTATTTT. Residues: CASSLGISTDTQYF.

This rearrangement joins TRBV5-4 to TRBJ1-2, with D possibly TRBD1 on 6 matching bases. Trimming took off 7 bases at V and 3 bases at J, with 19 bases between the two ends. This CDR3 is 15 amino acids long. The germline CDR1 and CDR2 sequences are SGHNT and YYREEE (reference sequence). This chain's CDR3 is CASSGAGADDYGYTF. The CDR3 DNA reads as TGTGCCAGCTCCGGCGCGGGGGCGGATGACTATGGCTACACCTTC.